Below are 18 T cell receptor beta chains sequenced from a single sample in a study of OX40 agonist ivuxolimab in advanced cancers. Measured with immunoSEQ multiplex PCR; TCRdb has only the in-frame clones, and not every one. The sample carries roughly 60,000 clones, around 89% recorded once. The material sequenced was CD4+ or CD8+ T cells sorted from blood, taken in a trial of the OX40 agonist ivuxolimab. These TCRs come from an adult with an advanced solid tumor such as melanoma, head and neck, liver or kidney cancer.

The gene calls are TRBV5-6 and TRBJ2-3; tentatively, D is TRBD2 (6 bases). The V gene's germline CDR1 is SGHDT and CDR2 YYEEEE. Trimming pared 0 bases from V and 6 bases from J, leaving 14 bases between. The CDR3 length is 15 residues. In DNA form, the CDR3 reads TGTGCCAGCAGCTTGGTGGCGGGGCCGGCGGATACGCAGTATTTT. Translating it yields CASSLVAGPADTQYF. The complete variable domain, with remaining parts taken from reference TRBV5-6 and TRBJ2-3, reads DAGVTQSPTHLIKTRGQQVTLRCSPKSGHDTVSWYQQALGQGPQFIFQYYEEEERQRGNFPDRFSGHQFPNYSSELNVNALLLGDSALYLCASSLVAGPADTQYFGPGTRLTVL.

The chain combines TRBV6-5 with TRBJ1-5, with D hard to call. This CDR3 region has 14 residues. Trimming removed 4 bases at V and 1 base at J, with 8 bases between. Germline lookup yields CDR1 MNHEY and CDR2 SVGAGI. CDR3 residues: CASSLSRSNQPQHF. CDR3 sequence (DNA): TGTGCCAGCAGTTTATCTAGGAGCAATCAGCCCCAGCATTTT.

The CDR3 DNA is TGTGCCAGCAGCGTGAATAGCAATCAGCCCCAGCATTTT. This codes for CASSVNSNQPQHF. The chain uses TRBV7-9 and TRBJ1-5; D remains unclear. The CDR3 is made up of 13 amino acids. Germline V gene sequence: CDR1 SEHNR, CDR2 FQNEAQ (reference sequence). The V end lost 5 bases, the J end lost 0 bases, and 5 bases lay between the germline ends.

The J gene is TRBJ2-1, the V gene TRBV27; D tentatively fits TRBD1 or TRBD2 (5 bases each). This CDR3 spans 14 amino acids. The germline CDR1 and CDR2 sequences are MNHEY and SMNVEV (reference sequence). Trimming removed 6 bases from V and 7 bases from J, with 16 bases in between. The CDR3 DNA reads TGTGCCAGCAGCAGTCTTTTGGGGGTTAATGAGCAGTTCTTC. Its protein is CASSSLLGVNEQFF.

This sequence joins TRBV5-5 and TRBJ2-7, with TRBD2 as a possible D gene (6 bases). Trimming removed 4 bases at V and 1 base at J, with 12 bases between. There are 14 residues in the CDR3. Germline CDR1 reads SGHKS; CDR2 reads YYEKEE (reference sequence). The chain's CDR3 is CASSPVGGSYEQYF. DNA of the CDR3: TGTGCCAGCAGCCCCGTCGGGGGTTCCTACGAGCAGTACTTC.

V usage is TRBV11-2 and J usage is TRBJ2-7; 9 bases line up with TRBD2. V lost 1 base and J lost 3; bases outside the gene matches: 4. Germline-derived CDR1 and CDR2 are SGHAT and FQNNGV. CDR3 length: 15 amino acids. The CDR3 DNA follows: TGTGCCAGCAGCTTAGGCGGGGGGGCTCTCTACGAGCAGTACTTC. Protein product: CASSLGGGALYEQYF.

This sequence joins TRBV6-1 and TRBJ2-5; TRBD2 is a possible D gene (6 bases). Trimming took 6 bases from V and 5 from J, leaving 16 bases between them. The CDR3 is 14 residues long. Germline V gene data show CDR1 as MNHNS and CDR2 as SASEGT. CDR3 DNA sequence: TGTGCCAGCAGCCTGACTAGTATTGTTGAGACCCAGTACTTC. It codes for CASSLTSIVETQYF.

The V and J genes are TRBV7-6 and TRBJ1-3; no clear D gene. Trimming took off 2 bases at V and 0 bases at J, with 17 bases between the two ends. Germline CDR1 SGHVS, CDR2 FNYEAQ. CDR3 length equals 18 residues. The CDR3: CASSLWPNRSGSGNTIYF. Written as DNA, the CDR3 is TGTGCCAGCAGCTTATGGCCGAATCGAAGCGGCTCTGGAAACACCATATATTTT.

The genes are TRBV7-9 and TRBJ1-1, with a weak D call TRBD1 (5 bases). Germline V gives CDR1 SEHNR, CDR2 FQNEAQ (reference sequence). This CDR3 contains 15 residues. Trimming removed 1 base from V and 0 bases from J, with 9 bases in between. The CDR3 DNA reads TGTGCCAGCAGCTTAGGACAGCATATGAACACTGAAGCTTTCTTT. This encodes CASSLGQHMNTEAFF.

The chain combines TRBV7-8 with TRBJ2-3; 12 nucleotides match TRBD2. The V segment lost 5 bases and the J segment 4 bases; nucleotides outside the gene matches: 7. The CDR3 spans 16 residues. Germline assignment: CDR1 SGHVS and CDR2 FQNEAQ. In DNA form, the CDR3 reads TGTGCCAGCAGCACACCTAGCGGGAGGGGGTCAGATACGCAGTATTTT. Its protein product is CASSTPSGRGSDTQYF.

The chain uses TRBV6-1 and TRBJ1-1; a weak D match, TRBD1 (6 bases). This CDR3 region has 13 residues. Deletions cut 5 bases from V and 8 bases from J, with 15 bases between. Germline assignment: CDR1 MNHNS and CDR2 SASEGT. For the CDR3, the DNA is TGTGCCAGCAGTCCTCGGGGGCAGGCAGAAGCTTTCTTT. Translation gives CASSPRGQAEAFF.

This sequence joins TRBV14 and TRBJ2-5; TRBD2 agrees at 9 bases. V lost 6 bases to trimming and J lost 5 bases; unmatched junction nucleotides: 10. CDR1 is SGHDN and CDR2 is FVKESK in the germline V gene. The CDR3 extends over 15 amino acids. CDR3 DNA sequence: TGTGCCAGCAGTCGGACTAGCGTTAAGAGGGAGACCCAGTACTTC. Amino acid sequence: CASSRTSVKRETQYF.

The chain has TRBV5-1 and TRBJ1-5, with a tentative D call TRBD1 (5 bases). Per the germline V gene, CDR1 is SGHRS and CDR2 is YFSETQ. The CDR3 extends over 16 amino acids. Trimming cost V 0 bases and J 0 bases, with 10 bases left between them. CDR3 coding DNA: TGCGCCAGCAGCTTGGGGGGACTGTCTAGCAATCAGCCCCAGCATTTT. It translates to CASSLGGLSSNQPQHF.

This chain uses TRBV7-3 with TRBJ2-7; the D is unclear. The germline V and J ends were trimmed by 0 bases and 3 bases, with 6 bases remaining between them. This CDR3 region has 13 residues. In germline, CDR1 is SGHTA, CDR2 FQGTGA. CDR3 sequence reads: CASSLTDDYEQYF. The CDR3 nucleotides read TGTGCCAGCAGCTTAACCGACGACTACGAGCAGTACTTC.

This chain links TRBV11-2 with TRBJ1-4, with D uncertain. The length of the CDR3 is 13 residues. The V gene's germline CDR1 is SGHAT and CDR2 FQNNGV. V gave up 1 base and J gave up 7 bases, with 7 bases separating them. CDR3 protein: CASSLVSSEKLFF. CDR3 sequence (DNA): TGTGCCAGCAGCTTAGTTTCTAGTGAAAAACTGTTTTTT.

V is TRBV11-3 and J is TRBJ2-1, with 8 positions matching TRBD1. The germline CDR1 and CDR2 sequences are SGHNT and YENEEA. Unmatched junction bases numbered 6, after V lost 5 bases and J lost 12 bases. CDR3 size: 12 residues. CDR3 DNA: TGTGCCAGCAGCCCAACGACAGGGGTGCAGTTCTTC. This sequence encodes CASSPTTGVQFF.

The CDR3 spells CSVETGGYEQYF. The CDR3 DNA sequence: TGCAGCGTTGAAACAGGGGGCTACGAGCAGTACTTC. The chain employs TRBV29-1 and TRBJ2-7, with 8 bases identical to TRBD1. Trimming took 2 bases from V and 3 from J; bases not matched to a gene: 0. The CDR3 consists of 12 residues. Germline values: CDR1 SQVTM, CDR2 ANQGSEA.

The chain combines TRBV27 with TRBJ2-1, with 7 nucleotides matching TRBD2. The CDR3 runs to 14 residues. Germline-derived CDR1 and CDR2 are MNHEY and SMNVEV (reference sequence). V shed 2 bases and J 8 bases; nucleotides not matched to a gene: 6. Written as DNA, the CDR3 is TGTGCCAGCAGTTTAGGTCGGGGGGTGGATGAGCAGTTCTTC. Translation: CASSLGRGVDEQFF.